The present T cell receptor (beta chain) was sequenced within a study of T cell responses to AZD1222 COVID-19 vaccine. Here immunoSEQ multiplex PCR was the method, and the copy in TCRdb shows in-frame clones only, minus some. The sample lists about 180,000 clones; 75% to 90% were seen once. General study points: Targeting of unmutated variant regions was reportedly seen in nearly half of spike-specific TCRs. Breadth and depth of Spike-specific TCRs rose after two AZD1222 doses.

With 7 bases removed from V and 5 bases from J, the gap between germline ends came to 18 bases. This CDR3 contains 14 residues. Germline CDR1 reads MDHEN; CDR2 reads SYDVKM. Comments on this clone: Its specificity is not known.

Material: peripheral blood, obtained on day 0 of AZD1222 vaccination. The receptor was isolated from an adult in good health. The chain recombines TRBV28 with TRBJ2-7; D possibly uses TRBD1 or TRBD2 (5 bases each). The CDR3 loop is CASTPRGHRNEQYF. Written as DNA, the CDR3 is TGTGCCAGCACCCCTCGGGGCCACCGGAACGAGCAGTACTTC.